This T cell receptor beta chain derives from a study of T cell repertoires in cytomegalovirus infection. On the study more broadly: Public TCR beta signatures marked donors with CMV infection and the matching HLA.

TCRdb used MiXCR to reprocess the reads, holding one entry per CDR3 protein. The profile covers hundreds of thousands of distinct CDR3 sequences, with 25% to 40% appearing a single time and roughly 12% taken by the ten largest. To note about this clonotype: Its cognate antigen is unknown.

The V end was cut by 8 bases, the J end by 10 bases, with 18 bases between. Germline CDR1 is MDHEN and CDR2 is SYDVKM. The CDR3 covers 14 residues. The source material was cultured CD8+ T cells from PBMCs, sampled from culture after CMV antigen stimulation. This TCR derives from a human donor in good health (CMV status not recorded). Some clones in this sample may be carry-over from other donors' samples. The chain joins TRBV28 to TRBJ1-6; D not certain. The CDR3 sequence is CASLLVRLGSPLHF. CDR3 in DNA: TGTGCCAGCTTACTGGTTAGGTTAGGGTCACCCCTCCACTTT.